This T cell receptor beta chain was found in a study of blood T cell repertoires in COVID-19. Background on the study: The United States, Italy and Spain provided the acute and convalescent COVID-19 samples.

Libraries were prepared by immunoSEQ multiplex PCR; TCRdb keeps only in-frame clonotypes and omits some of them. Here the sample spans a few hundred thousand clones, around 88% being singletons. Trimming took off 4 bases at V and 5 bases at J, with 11 bases between the two ends. The V gene's germline CDR1 is SNHLY and CDR2 FYNNEI. The CDR3 consists of 13 residues. This clonotype originated in a man aged 80 or over with acute or convalescent COVID-19. Specimen: peripheral blood. The rearrangement uses TRBV2 and TRBJ1-1, with D perhaps matching TRBD1 (5 bases). The CDR3 loop is CASSVSGGTEAFF. The CDR3 DNA follows: TGTGCCAGCAGTGTATCCGGGGGAACTGAAGCTTTCTTT.